This T cell receptor beta chain was profiled in a study of spatial heterogeneity in lung cancer. MiXCR, run by TCRdb on the 5' RACE reads, gives a single entry per CDR3 protein. Here the sample spans under 11,000 distinct CDR3 sequences, 3% to 4.5% being singletons. This clonotype is labeled as medium-sized. As for time point: sample taken at primary tumor resection. V lost 7 bases to trimming and J lost 4 bases; unmatched junction nucleotides: 10. The CDR3 spans 15 residues. The specimen comprised PBMCs, sampled at surgery. The sequence came from a female donor with early-stage non-small cell lung cancer. The rearrangement uses TRBV12-3 or TRBV12-4 and TRBJ2-5; 9 bases map to TRBD1. CDR3 in DNA: TGTGCCAGCACCCCCGGGACAGGGCTGCGAGAGACCCAGTACTTC. Translating gives CASTPGTGLRETQYF.